Each of the 11 T cell receptor beta chains below was sequenced from the same sample in a study of neurological immune-mediated disorders. Via MiXCR, TCRdb re-called the 5' RACE reads, giving one row per CDR3 protein. The data contain 55,000 to 75,000 distinct CDR3 sequences, about 13% of them singletons. The sequencing sample was made of PBMCs. The origin of the receptors is a woman aged 55-70 years with HTLV-1-associated myelopathy (HAM/TSP).

This clonotype was seen at least ten times. This chain links TRBV24-1 with TRBJ2-5; no definite D call. The CDR3 sequence is 11 residues long. Germline loops: CDR1 KGHDR, CDR2 SFDVKD. The V end was cut by 7 bases, the J end by 5 bases, with 7 bases between. As DNA, the CDR3 is TGTGCCACCAGCTCCGGGGAGACCCAGTACTTC. Residues: CATSSGETQYF.

This clonotype was detected ten times or more. The V and J genes are TRBV20-1 and TRBJ2-5, with D possibly matching TRBD2 (6 bases). This CDR3 has 15 amino acids. V was cut by 2 bases and J by 5 bases, with 18 bases left in between. Germline loops: CDR1 DFQATT, CDR2 SNEGSKA (reference sequence). The CDR3 nucleotides are TGCAGTGCTAGAAGGGCCAGTCTAGCGCTGGAGACCCAGTACTTC. This gives the protein CSARRASLALETQYF.

This clonotype was seen many times. The V gene is TRBV5-1, the J gene TRBJ2-1; TRBD2 matches 14 bases. The CDR3 contains 15 residues. V dropped 4 bases and J dropped 5; count of bases not matched to a gene: 2. Looked up from germline, CDR1 is SGHRS and CDR2 is YFSETQ. In DNA, the CDR3 is TGCGCCAGCAGCCGGGGACTAGCGGGAGACAATGAGCAGTTCTTC. This sequence encodes CASSRGLAGDNEQFF.

Points on this clonotype: One base away lies a much larger clone, so this may be a sequencing read error. The gene calls are TRBV12-3 or TRBV12-4 and TRBJ2-3, with D uncertain. The CDR3 covers 16 residues. The CDR3 is CVSSPRTKTSTDTQYF. Written as DNA, the CDR3 is TGTGTCAGCAGTCCCCGGACCAAAACTAGCACAGATACGCAGTATTTT.

On this clonotype: At one boundary the junction diverges from the germline segment, which might be a read error. The chain carries TRBV20-1 and TRBJ2-3, with 7 bases lining up with TRBD2. This CDR3 comprises 16 residues. CDR1 DFQATT and CDR2 SNEGSKA come from the germline V gene (reference sequence). CDR3 protein: CSARDPERGRTDMQYF. The CDR3 nucleotides read TGCAGTGCTAGAGACCCGGAGCGGGGACGAACAGATATGCAGTATTTT.

This clonotype was counted ten times or more. The rearrangement joins TRBV5-1 to TRBJ2-5; D remains unclear. This CDR3 is built from 14 residues. The V end was cut by 1 base, the J end by 1 base, with 8 bases between. CDR1 SGHRS and CDR2 YFSETQ come from the germline V gene. CDR3 in DNA: TGCGCCAGCAGCTTGCTCCCCAGCCAAGAGACCCAGTACTTC. Its protein is CASSLLPSQETQYF.

This clonotype showed up many times. The V and J genes are TRBV7-2 and TRBJ1-5, with D hard to call. The CDR3 runs to 15 residues. The germline V and J ends were trimmed by 0 bases and 4 bases, with 10 bases remaining between them. Germline V CDR1 and CDR2: SGHTA, FQGNSA. CDR3 amino acids: CASSLAKQTNQPQHF. In DNA form, the CDR3 reads TGTGCCAGCAGCTTAGCGAAACAGACTAATCAGCCCCAGCATTTT.

On this clonotype: The germline gene is not matched at one end of the junction; a read error may be the cause. The rearrangement joins TRBV12-3 or TRBV12-4 to TRBJ1-2; 10 bases align to TRBD1. The CDR3 contains 15 residues. Written as DNA, the CDR3 is TGTTCCAGCAGTTTACGGACAGGGGGTTCCTATGGCTACACCTTC. Amino acids: CSSSLRTGGSYGYTF.

For this clonotype: A much larger clone lies a single base off, so this may be a read error. The chain is built from TRBV3-1 and TRBJ1-1; perhaps TRBD1 as D (5 bases). CDR3 length equals 13 residues. Germline assignment: CDR1 LGHDT and CDR2 YNNKEL (reference sequence). CDR3: CASSQVQGREAIF. CDR3 bases: TGTGCCAGCAGCCAAGTCCAGGGTCGTGAAGCTATCTTT.

This clonotype has ten or more counts. The rearrangement uses TRBV6-5 and TRBJ1-5; D is unresolved. The germline gives CDR1 MNHEY, CDR2 SVGAGI. The CDR3 totals 15 residues. With 0 bases removed from V and 9 bases from J, the gap between germline ends came to 15 bases. This chain's CDR3 is CASSYSDPLTGPQHF. DNA for the CDR3: TGTGCCAGCAGTTACTCGGACCCCCTCACCGGGCCCCAGCATTTT.

Ten or more counts support this clonotype. The V and J genes are TRBV5-1 and TRBJ2-7; the D gene is possibly TRBD1 (5 bases). The CDR3 loop spans 13 amino acids. Trimming pared 0 bases from V and 4 bases from J, leaving 8 bases between. Germline CDR1 SGHRS, CDR2 YFSETQ. The DNA for the CDR3 is TGCGCCAGCAGCTTGGCGACAGCATACGAGCAGTACTTC. It specifies CASSLATAYEQYF.